These 28 T cell receptor beta chains were sequenced from one sample in a study of T cells in narcolepsy. The method was immunoSEQ multiplex PCR; TCRdb's version includes in-frame clones alone and lacks a portion of them. The data hold about 25,000 clones, with 70% to 85% observed a single time. Input material: CD45RA- memory CD4+ T cells from PBMCs. The receptors come from a human donor with narcolepsy.

V and J are TRBV13 and TRBJ2-7, with a tentative D call TRBD1 (5 bases). The CDR3 runs to 14 residues. CDR1 is PRHDT, CDR2 FYEKMQ, per germline (reference sequence). Deletions cut 2 bases from V and 5 bases from J, with 13 bases between. The CDR3, as DNA: TGTGCCAGCAGCTTATTCTCAGGGCCCGACGAGCAGTACTTC. Its translation: CASSLFSGPDEQYF.

The chain carries TRBV6-1 and TRBJ1-3; possibly TRBD1 for D (5 bases). The germline V and J ends were trimmed by 1 base and 4 bases, with 5 bases remaining between them. The CDR3 has 13 amino acids. Germline V gives CDR1 MNHNS, CDR2 SASEGT. CDR3 coding DNA: TGTGCCAGCAGTGAAGGGGGGGGAAACACCATATATTTT. Its protein product is CASSEGGGNTIYF.

The chain recombines TRBV9 with TRBJ2-1; 8 bases align to TRBD1. Trimming at V came to 4 bases and at J to 4 bases, leaving 7 bases not matched to a gene. This CDR3 has 15 residues. Germline loops: CDR1 SGDLS, CDR2 YYNGEE. The CDR3 region is CASSPQQGVYNEQFF. The CDR3 nucleotides are TGTGCCAGCAGCCCACAACAGGGGGTGTACAATGAGCAGTTCTTC.

The chain joins TRBV29-1 to TRBJ1-3; D possibly corresponds to TRBD1 (6 bases). The CDR3 loop spans 16 amino acids. Germline V gene lookup returns CDR1 SQVTM and CDR2 ANQGSEA. Trimming removed 4 bases from V and 0 bases from J, with 16 bases in between. Written as DNA, the CDR3 is TGCAGCGTTGGCGGGGGACATGCAATCTCTGGAAACACCATATATTTT. It translates to CSVGGGHAISGNTIYF. Full variable domain (rest looked up from reference TRBV29-1 and TRBJ1-3): SAVISQKPSRDICQRGTSLTIQCQVDSQVTMMFWYRQQPGQSLTLIATANQGSEATYESGFVIDKFPISRPNLTFSTLTVSNMSPEDSSIYLCSVGGGHAISGNTIYFGEGSWLTVV.

This chain connects TRBV14 to TRBJ2-7; unclear D gene. Looked up from germline, CDR1 is SGHDN and CDR2 is FVKESK. The CDR3 is made up of 13 amino acids. Trimming removed 0 bases from V and 7 bases from J, with 10 bases in between. The CDR3 is CASSQDIGSEQYF. CDR3 in DNA: TGTGCCAGCAGCCAAGATATCGGTTCGGAGCAGTACTTC.

The chain has TRBV7-9 and TRBJ1-6; TRBD1 matches at 7 bases. The CDR3 has 18 residues. V was clipped by 5 bases and J by 3 bases; unmatched bases: 13. Germline V gene data show CDR1 as SEHNR and CDR2 as FQNEAQ (reference sequence). The CDR3 nucleotides are TGTGCCAGCAGCGCAGCGCAGGACAGGCGATACTATAATTCACCCCTCCACTTT. Translating gives CASSAAQDRRYYNSPLHF. The complete variable domain, with remaining parts taken from reference TRBV7-9 and TRBJ1-6, reads DTGVSQNPRHKITKRGQNVTFRCDPISEHNRLYWYRQTLGQGPEFLTYFQNEAQLEKSRLLSDRFSAERPKGSFSTLEIQRTEQGDSAMYLCASSAAQDRRYYNSPLHFGNGTRLTVT.

DNA for the CDR3: TGTGCCTGGGCGGTTCGACAGCGGGGCTACACCTTC. It is translated as CAWAVRQRGYTF. The chain carries TRBV30 and TRBJ1-2; D possibly corresponds to TRBD1 (5 bases). In germline, CDR1 is GTSNPN, CDR2 SVGIG (reference sequence). V was pared by 5 bases and J by 8 bases, with 15 bases between. This CDR3 is 12 amino acids long.

J is TRBJ1-1 and V is TRBV12-5, with 7 bases that match TRBD1. From germline, CDR1 is LGHNT and CDR2 FRNRAP. Trimming cost V 5 bases and J 0 bases; bases outside gene matches: 3. The CDR3 is 14 residues long. Here the CDR3 reads CASGDDRVNTEAFF. CDR3 in DNA: TGTGCTAGTGGTGATGACAGGGTGAACACTGAAGCTTTCTTT.

This clone came up a few times. This sequence joins TRBV30 and TRBJ1-1; the match to TRBD1 covers 10 bases. Germline-derived CDR1 and CDR2 are GTSNPN and SVGIG (reference sequence). V gave up 0 bases and J gave up 4 bases; unmatched junction bases: 2. This CDR3 region has 14 residues. For the CDR3, the DNA is TGTGCCTGGAGTGTACGGACAGGGGGCACTGAAGCTTTCTTT. This translates into CAWSVRTGGTEAFF.

Written as DNA, the CDR3 is TGTGCCAGCAGCCCTATTGGGTTGGTCGGCAATCAGCCCCAGCATTTT. As protein: CASSPIGLVGNQPQHF. This chain joins TRBV5-8 and TRBJ1-5; D uncertain. Germline V CDR1 and CDR2: SGHTS, YDEGEE. Between the trimmed V and J ends, which lost 4 bases and 2 bases, there was a span of 16 bases. The CDR3 covers 16 residues.

The rearrangement joins TRBV9 to TRBJ2-1; 10 positions match TRBD1. Germline V gene lookup returns CDR1 SGDLS and CDR2 YYNGEE. J gave up 0 bases and V 4 bases, and 16 bases lay outside the gene matches. The CDR3 sequence is 20 residues long. CDR3 amino acids: CASSTPPGQGTATSYNEQFF. Here the CDR3 DNA reads TGTGCCAGCAGCACACCACCGGGACAGGGGACCGCAACCTCCTACAATGAGCAGTTCTTC.

This clone occurred a few times. V is TRBV9 and J is TRBJ1-2, with D maybe TRBD1 (6 bases). V shed 5 bases and J shed 6 bases, with 14 bases lying between them. The CDR3 length is 13 residues. Looked up from germline, CDR1 is SGDLS and CDR2 is YYNGEE. CDR3 sequence reads: CASSAGVLDGYTF. The CDR3 bases are TGTGCCAGCAGTGCAGGGGTATTGGATGGCTACACCTTC.

The chain joins TRBV6-5 to TRBJ1-1; a weak D match, TRBD1 (6 bases). With 0 bases removed from V and 3 bases from J, the gap between germline ends came to 11 bases. The germline V gene encodes CDR1 MNHEY and CDR2 SVGAGI. The CDR3 spans 15 residues. The CDR3 protein is CASSYSTAGDTEAFF. DNA for the CDR3: TGTGCCAGCAGTTACTCGACCGCAGGGGACACTGAAGCTTTCTTT.

This clone turned up a few times. The chain carries TRBV18 and TRBJ1-1; unclear D gene. The germline V and J ends were trimmed by 3 bases and 0 bases, with 8 bases remaining between them. In germline, CDR1 is KGHSH, CDR2 LQKENI. CDR3 length: 14 amino acids. CDR3 sequence reads: CASSPGAMNTEAFF. The CDR3 bases are TGTGCCAGCTCACCGGGAGCGATGAACACTGAAGCTTTCTTT.

The genes are TRBV30 and TRBJ2-1; TRBD2 matches 8 bases. V shed 0 bases, J shed 6 bases, and the junction held 19 bases outside the gene matches. The CDR3 covers 19 residues. Germline lookup yields CDR1 GTSNPN and CDR2 SVGIG (reference sequence). CDR3 sequence reads: CAWSVRLLLSGGRSNEQFF. The CDR3, as DNA: TGTGCCTGGAGTGTACGTCTTCTCCTGAGCGGGGGTCGATCCAATGAGCAGTTCTTC.

This sequence joins TRBV11-3 and TRBJ2-7, with unresolved D. CDR1 is SGHNT, CDR2 YENEEA, per germline. V lost 3 bases, J lost 1 base, and 7 bases lay in between. The CDR3 totals 13 residues. CDR3 DNA sequence: TGTGCCAGCAGCTTGAAAGGTTCCTACGAGCAGTACTTC. Its translation is CASSLKGSYEQYF.

V and J are TRBV28 and TRBJ1-5; the D gene is possibly TRBD1 (5 bases). Trimming left V 6 bases short and J 0 bases short, with 18 bases between. CDR1 and CDR2 (germline): MDHEN, SYDVKM. This CDR3 spans 17 amino acids. The CDR3 bases are TGTGCCAGCAGACCGACGACAGTTTCATATAGCAATCAGCCCCAGCATTTT. Translated, it gives CASRPTTVSYSNQPQHF.

CDR3 DNA: TGTGCCAGCAGTTATTCGGGACTAGCGAGCACCGGGGAGCTGTTTTTT. Protein sequence: CASSYSGLASTGELFF. This chain links TRBV6-5 with TRBJ2-2, with 10 nucleotides matching TRBD2. The ends lost 3 bases at V and 4 bases at J; junction bases unmatched: 5. Germline CDR1 MNHEY, CDR2 SVGAGI. The CDR3 runs to 16 residues.

V usage is TRBV5-1 and J usage is TRBJ2-7, with D uncertain. Germline loops: CDR1 SGHRS, CDR2 YFSETQ. Trimming left V 2 bases short and J 3 bases short, with 9 bases between. The CDR3 contains 13 residues. The CDR3: CASSFREGYEQYF. The CDR3 region has the DNA TGCGCCAGCAGCTTTCGTGAAGGCTACGAGCAGTACTTC.

The chain employs TRBV5-1 and TRBJ2-5; D is possibly TRBD1 (6 bases). The DNA matches TRBJ2-7 better at its end, which makes the J call doubtful. The V gene's germline CDR1 is SGHRS and CDR2 YFSETQ. This CDR3 has 15 residues. CDR3 in amino acids: CASSLDGRGPYEQYF. CDR3 coding DNA: TGCGCCAGCAGCTTGGACGGCAGGGGCCCCTACGAGCAGTACTTC.

CDR3 sequence: CASSMQQGGELFF. The DNA of the CDR3 is TGTGCCAGCAGCATGCAACAGGGGGGAGAACTGTTTTTT. The chain employs TRBV5-5 and TRBJ1-4; the match to TRBD1 covers 8 bases. Germline values: CDR1 SGHKS, CDR2 YYEKEE (reference sequence). The CDR3 runs to 13 residues. V lost 4 bases to trimming and J lost 12 bases; unmatched junction nucleotides: 8.

In its sample, this clone was seen a few times. The chain couples TRBV19 to TRBJ1-5, with D possibly being TRBD1 (6 bases). This CDR3 has 14 residues. Trimming removed 5 bases at V and 3 bases at J, with 11 bases between. The germline V gene encodes CDR1 LNHDA and CDR2 SQIVND (reference sequence). CDR3 region: CASSETGFNQPQHF. The CDR3 DNA reads TGTGCCAGTAGTGAGACAGGCTTCAATCAGCCCCAGCATTTT. Based on the CDR3 plus reference TRBV19 and TRBJ1-5, the full variable domain is DGGITQSPKYLFRKEGQNVTLSCEQNLNHDAMYWYRQDPGQGLRLIYYSQIVNDFQKGDIAEGYSVSREKKESFPLTVTSAQKNPTAFYLCASSETGFNQPQHFGDGTRLSIL.

V usage is TRBV27 and J usage is TRBJ2-1; D unclear. The CDR3 spans 15 residues. The germline V and J ends were trimmed by 3 bases and 3 bases, with 12 bases remaining between them. Germline CDR1 is MNHEY and CDR2 is SMNVEV (reference sequence). CDR3 bases: TGTGCCAGCAGTTTTATCCGGAGTGTCTACAATGAGCAGTTCTTC. Translation: CASSFIRSVYNEQFF.

The V gene is TRBV9, the J gene TRBJ1-4; TRBD1 agrees at 8 bases. CDR3 length: 21 amino acids. Germline CDR1 is SGDLS and CDR2 is YYNGEE. The ends lost 3 bases at V and 0 bases at J; junction bases unmatched: 19. CDR3 DNA sequence: TGTGCCAGCAGCGCCCCCGAGAGGACAGGGATATTAGCCACAACTAATGAAAAACTGTTTTTT. This translates into CASSAPERTGILATTNEKLFF.

This clone has just one count. The V gene is TRBV19, the J gene TRBJ1-2, with a tentative D call TRBD1 (6 bases). Germline assignment: CDR1 LNHDA and CDR2 SQIVND (reference sequence). The CDR3 contains 16 residues. V dropped 5 bases and J dropped 6 bases, with 22 bases sitting between them. DNA for the CDR3: TGTGCCAGTAGTCCCCAAATCGGGACATACTTCCATGGCTACACCTTC. Protein product: CASSPQIGTYFHGYTF.

The chain carries TRBV10-1 and TRBJ2-4; 9 bases map to TRBD2. The CDR3 sequence is 14 residues long. The ends lost 10 bases at V and 5 bases at J; junction bases unmatched: 9. Per germline, CDR1 WNHNN and CDR2 SYGVQD (reference sequence). CDR3 DNA: TGCGCCACTTGCCTAGCGGGGAGGGAAAACATTCAGTACTTC. Translating it yields CATCLAGRENIQYF.

This clone appeared once. The J gene is TRBJ2-4, the V gene TRBV6-1; the D gene is possibly TRBD1 (6 bases). CDR3 length: 14 residues. Between the trimmed V and J ends, which lost 9 bases and 0 bases, there was a span of 12 bases. The V gene's germline CDR1 is MNHNS and CDR2 SASEGT. The CDR3, as DNA: TGTGCCAGTACAGGGTGGGAAGCCAAAAACATTCAGTACTTC. This encodes CASTGWEAKNIQYF.

The chain links TRBV5-1 to TRBJ2-1, with D perhaps being TRBD1 or TRBD2 (5 bases each). Germline-derived CDR1 and CDR2 are SGHRS and YFSETQ. Trimming left V 9 bases short and J 5 bases short, with 12 bases between. The CDR3 extends over 12 amino acids. CDR3 sequence: CATRDGHNEQFF. Written as DNA, the CDR3 is TGCGCCACCCGGGACGGACACAATGAGCAGTTCTTC.